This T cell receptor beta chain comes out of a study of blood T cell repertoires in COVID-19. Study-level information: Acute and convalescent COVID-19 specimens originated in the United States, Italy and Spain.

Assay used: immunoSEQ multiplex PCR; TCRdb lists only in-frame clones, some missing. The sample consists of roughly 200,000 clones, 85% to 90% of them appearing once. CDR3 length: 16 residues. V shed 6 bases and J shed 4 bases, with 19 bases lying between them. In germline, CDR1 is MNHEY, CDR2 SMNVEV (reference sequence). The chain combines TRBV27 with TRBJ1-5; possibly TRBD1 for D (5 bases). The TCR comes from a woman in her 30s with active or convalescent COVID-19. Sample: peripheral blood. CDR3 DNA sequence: TGTGCCAGCAGCCACGGGGGGGGGACCTCTAATCAGCCCCAGCATTTT. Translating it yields CASSHGGGTSNQPQHF.